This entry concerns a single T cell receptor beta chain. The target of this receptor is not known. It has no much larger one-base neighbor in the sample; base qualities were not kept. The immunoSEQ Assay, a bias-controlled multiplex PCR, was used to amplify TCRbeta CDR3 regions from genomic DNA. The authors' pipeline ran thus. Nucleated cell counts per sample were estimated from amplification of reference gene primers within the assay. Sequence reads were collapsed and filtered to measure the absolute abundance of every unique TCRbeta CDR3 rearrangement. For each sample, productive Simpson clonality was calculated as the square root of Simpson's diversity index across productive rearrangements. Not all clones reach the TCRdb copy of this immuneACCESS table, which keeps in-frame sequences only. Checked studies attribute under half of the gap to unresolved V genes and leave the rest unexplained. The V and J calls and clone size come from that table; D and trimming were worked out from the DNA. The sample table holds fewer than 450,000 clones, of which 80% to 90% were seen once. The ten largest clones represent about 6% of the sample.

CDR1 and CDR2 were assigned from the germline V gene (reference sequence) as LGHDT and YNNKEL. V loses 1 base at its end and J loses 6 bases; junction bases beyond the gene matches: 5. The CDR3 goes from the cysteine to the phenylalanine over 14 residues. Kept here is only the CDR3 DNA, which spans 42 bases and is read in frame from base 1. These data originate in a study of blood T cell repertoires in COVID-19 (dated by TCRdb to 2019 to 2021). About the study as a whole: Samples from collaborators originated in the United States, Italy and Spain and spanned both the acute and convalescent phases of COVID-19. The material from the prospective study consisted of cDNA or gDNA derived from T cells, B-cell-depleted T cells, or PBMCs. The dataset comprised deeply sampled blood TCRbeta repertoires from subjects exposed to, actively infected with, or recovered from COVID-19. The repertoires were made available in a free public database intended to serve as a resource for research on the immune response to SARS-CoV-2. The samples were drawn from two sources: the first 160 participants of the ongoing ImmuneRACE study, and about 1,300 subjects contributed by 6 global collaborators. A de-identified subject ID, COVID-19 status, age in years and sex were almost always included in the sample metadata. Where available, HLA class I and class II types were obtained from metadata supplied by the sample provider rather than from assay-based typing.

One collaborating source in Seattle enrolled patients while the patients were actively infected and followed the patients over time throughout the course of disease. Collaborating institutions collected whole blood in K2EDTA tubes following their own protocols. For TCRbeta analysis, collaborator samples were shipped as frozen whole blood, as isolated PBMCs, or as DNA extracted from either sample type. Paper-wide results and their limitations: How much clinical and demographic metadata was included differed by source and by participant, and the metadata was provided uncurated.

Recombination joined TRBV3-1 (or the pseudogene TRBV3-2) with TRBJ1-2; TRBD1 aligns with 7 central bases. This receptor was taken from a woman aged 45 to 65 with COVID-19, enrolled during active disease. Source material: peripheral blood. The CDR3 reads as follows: CASSQAGGSDGYTF. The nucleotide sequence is TGTGCCAGCAGCCAAGCAGGGGGGTCTGATGGCTACACCTTC.